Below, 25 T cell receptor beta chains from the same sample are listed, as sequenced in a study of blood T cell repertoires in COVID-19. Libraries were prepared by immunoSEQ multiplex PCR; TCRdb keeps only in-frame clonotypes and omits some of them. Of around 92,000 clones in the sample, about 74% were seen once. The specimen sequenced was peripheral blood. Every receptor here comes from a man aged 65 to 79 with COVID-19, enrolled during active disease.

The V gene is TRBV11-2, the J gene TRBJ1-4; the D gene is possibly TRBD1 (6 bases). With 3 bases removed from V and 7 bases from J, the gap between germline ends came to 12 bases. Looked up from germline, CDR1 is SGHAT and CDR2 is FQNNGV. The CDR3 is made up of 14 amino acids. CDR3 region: CASSLARGAEKLFF. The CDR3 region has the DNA TGTGCCAGCAGCTTGGCCAGGGGTGCTGAAAAACTGTTTTTT. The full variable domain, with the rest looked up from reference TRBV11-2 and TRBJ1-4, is EAGVAQSPRYKIIEKRQSVAFWCNPISGHATLYWYQQILGQGPKLLIQFQNNGVVDDSQLPKDRFSAERLKGVDSTLKIQPAKLEDSAVYLCASSLARGAEKLFFGSGTQLSVL.

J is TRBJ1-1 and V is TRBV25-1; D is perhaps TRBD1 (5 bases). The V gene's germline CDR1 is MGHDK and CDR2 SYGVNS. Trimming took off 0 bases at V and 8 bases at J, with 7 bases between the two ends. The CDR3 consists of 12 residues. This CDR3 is CASSEYNREAFF. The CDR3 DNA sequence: TGTGCCAGCAGTGAATATAACAGGGAAGCTTTCTTT.

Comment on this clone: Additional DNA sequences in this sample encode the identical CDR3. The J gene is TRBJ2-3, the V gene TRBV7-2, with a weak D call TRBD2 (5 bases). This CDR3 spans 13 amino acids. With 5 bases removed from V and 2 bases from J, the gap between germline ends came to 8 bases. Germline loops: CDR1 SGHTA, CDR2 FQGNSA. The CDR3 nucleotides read TGTGCCAGCAGCCGGGATTTCACAGATACGCAGTATTTT. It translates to CASSRDFTDTQYF.

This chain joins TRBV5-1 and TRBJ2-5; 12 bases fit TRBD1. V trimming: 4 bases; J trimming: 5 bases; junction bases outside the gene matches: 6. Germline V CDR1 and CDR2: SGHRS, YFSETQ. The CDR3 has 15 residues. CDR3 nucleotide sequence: TGCGCCAGCAGCAGCCGGGACAGGGGGCAGGAGACCCAGTACTTC. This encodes CASSSRDRGQETQYF.

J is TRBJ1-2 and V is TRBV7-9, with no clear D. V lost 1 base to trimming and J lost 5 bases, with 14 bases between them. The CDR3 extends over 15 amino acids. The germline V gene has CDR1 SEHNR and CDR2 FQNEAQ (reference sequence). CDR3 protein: CASSLEVAGMYGYTF. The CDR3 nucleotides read TGTGCCAGCAGCTTAGAGGTCGCCGGGATGTATGGCTACACCTTC.

CDR3 DNA: TGTGCCACCAGTGACCACGTCTCAGGGCGAAATGGCTACACCTTC. It encodes CATSDHVSGRNGYTF. The chain employs TRBV24-1 and TRBJ1-2, with TRBD1 as a possible D gene (5 bases). This CDR3 contains 15 residues. Trimming stripped 4 bases from V and 6 bases from J, with 17 bases between. Germline V gene lookup returns CDR1 KGHDR and CDR2 SFDVKD.

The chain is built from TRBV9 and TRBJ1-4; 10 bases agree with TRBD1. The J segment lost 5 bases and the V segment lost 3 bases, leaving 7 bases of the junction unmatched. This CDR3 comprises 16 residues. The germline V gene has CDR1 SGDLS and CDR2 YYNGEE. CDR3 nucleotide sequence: TGTGCCAGCAGCGCCCGAAGACAGGGGGCAAATGAAAAACTGTTTTTT. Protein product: CASSARRQGANEKLFF.

This CDR3 reads CASSEWLAGEGGYNEQFF. Written as DNA, the CDR3 is TGTGCCAGCAGTGAGTGGCTAGCGGGAGAGGGGGGCTACAATGAGCAGTTCTTC. V usage is TRBV6-4 and J usage is TRBJ2-1; TRBD2 aligns across 10 bases. V shed 3 bases, J shed 3 bases, and the junction held 11 bases outside the gene matches. Looked up from germline, CDR1 is MRHNA and CDR2 is SNTAGT. This CDR3 is 18 amino acids long.

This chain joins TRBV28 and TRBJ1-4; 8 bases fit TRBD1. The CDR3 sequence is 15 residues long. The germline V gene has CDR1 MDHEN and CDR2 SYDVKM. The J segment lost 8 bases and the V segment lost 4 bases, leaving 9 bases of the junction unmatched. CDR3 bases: TGTGCCAGCAGTTCGCCTGGACAGGGAAGAGAAAAACTGTTTTTT. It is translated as CASSSPGQGREKLFF.

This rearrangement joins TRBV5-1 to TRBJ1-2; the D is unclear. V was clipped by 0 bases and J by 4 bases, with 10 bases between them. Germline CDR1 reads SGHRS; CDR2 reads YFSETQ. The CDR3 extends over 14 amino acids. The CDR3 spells CASSLELDIYGYTF. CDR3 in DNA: TGCGCCAGCAGCTTGGAATTAGATATCTATGGCTACACCTTC.

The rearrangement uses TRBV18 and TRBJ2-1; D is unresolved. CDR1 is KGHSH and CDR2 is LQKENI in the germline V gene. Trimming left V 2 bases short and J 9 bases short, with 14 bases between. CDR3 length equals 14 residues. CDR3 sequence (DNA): TGTGCCAGCTCACCAGGTAGCCAGTCGGTTGAGCAGTTCTTC. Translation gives CASSPGSQSVEQFF. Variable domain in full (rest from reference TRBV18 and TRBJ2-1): NAGVMQNPRHLVRRRGQEARLRCSPMKGHSHVYWYRQLPEEGLKFMVYLQKENIIDESGMPKERFSAEFPKEGPSILRIQQVVRGDSAAYFCASSPGSQSVEQFFGPGTRLTVL.

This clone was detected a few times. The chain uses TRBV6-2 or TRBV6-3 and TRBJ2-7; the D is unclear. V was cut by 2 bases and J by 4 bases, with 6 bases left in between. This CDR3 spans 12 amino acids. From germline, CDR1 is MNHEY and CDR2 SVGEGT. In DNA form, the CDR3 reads TGTGCCAGCAGTTACGACATATACGAGCAGTACTTC. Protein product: CASSYDIYEQYF.

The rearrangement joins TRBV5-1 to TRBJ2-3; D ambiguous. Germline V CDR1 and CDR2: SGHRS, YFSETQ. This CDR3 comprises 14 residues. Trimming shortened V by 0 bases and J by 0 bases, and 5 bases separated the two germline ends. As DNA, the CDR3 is TGCGCCAGCAGCTTGGAACACAGCACAGATACGCAGTATTTT. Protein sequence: CASSLEHSTDTQYF.

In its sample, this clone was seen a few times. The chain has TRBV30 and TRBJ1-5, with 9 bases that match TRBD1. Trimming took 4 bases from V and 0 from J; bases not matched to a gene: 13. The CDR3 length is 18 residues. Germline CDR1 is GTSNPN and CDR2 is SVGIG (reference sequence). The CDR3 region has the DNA TGTGCCTGGAAGTCAAAGGACAGGGGCCTCTATAGCAATCAGCCCCAGCATTTT. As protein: CAWKSKDRGLYSNQPQHF.

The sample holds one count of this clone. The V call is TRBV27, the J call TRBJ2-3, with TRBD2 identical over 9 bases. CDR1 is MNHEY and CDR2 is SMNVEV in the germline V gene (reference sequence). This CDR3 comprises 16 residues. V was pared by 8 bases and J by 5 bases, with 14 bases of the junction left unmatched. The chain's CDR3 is CASLNSPSGTRDTQYF. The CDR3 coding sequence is TGTGCCAGCCTTAATAGCCCTAGCGGGACCAGAGATACGCAGTATTTT.

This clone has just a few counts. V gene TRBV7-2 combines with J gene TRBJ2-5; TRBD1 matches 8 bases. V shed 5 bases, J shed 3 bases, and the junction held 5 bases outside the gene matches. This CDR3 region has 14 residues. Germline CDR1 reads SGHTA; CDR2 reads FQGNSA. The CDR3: CASSDGTGEETQYF. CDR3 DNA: TGTGCCAGCAGCGACGGGACAGGTGAAGAGACCCAGTACTTC.

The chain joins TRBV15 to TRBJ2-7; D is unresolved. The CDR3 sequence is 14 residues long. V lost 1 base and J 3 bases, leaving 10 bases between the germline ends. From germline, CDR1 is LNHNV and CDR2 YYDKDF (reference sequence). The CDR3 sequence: CATSRAAGDYEQYF. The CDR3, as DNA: TGTGCCACCAGCAGAGCGGCAGGCGACTACGAGCAGTACTTC.

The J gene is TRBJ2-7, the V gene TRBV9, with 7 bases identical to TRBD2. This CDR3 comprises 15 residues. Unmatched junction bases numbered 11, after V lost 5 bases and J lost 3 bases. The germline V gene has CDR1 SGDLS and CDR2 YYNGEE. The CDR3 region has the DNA TGTGCCAGCAGTCAAACTAGCGAGAGCCTCTACGAGCAGTACTTC. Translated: CASSQTSESLYEQYF.

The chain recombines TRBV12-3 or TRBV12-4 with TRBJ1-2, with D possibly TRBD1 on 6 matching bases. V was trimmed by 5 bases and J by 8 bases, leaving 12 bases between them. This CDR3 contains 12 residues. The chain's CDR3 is CASSLGARGYTF. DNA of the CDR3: TGTGCCAGCAGTCTGGGGGCGAGGGGCTACACCTTC.

In DNA form, the CDR3 reads TGTGCCAGCAGCCCCCTAGACTATTTTACGACGTCTGGGGCCAACGTCCTGACTTTC. Protein product: CASSPLDYFTTSGANVLTF. This chain uses TRBV28 with TRBJ2-6; tentative D call: TRBD2 (5 bases). The V end lost 6 bases, the J end lost 1 base, and 22 bases lay between the germline ends. CDR1 and CDR2 (germline): MDHEN, SYDVKM. The CDR3 totals 19 residues. Using reference TRBV28 and TRBJ2-6 for the parts outside the CDR3, the full variable domain is DVKVTQSSRYLVKRTGEKVFLECVQDMDHENMFWYRQDPGLGLRLIYFSYDVKMKEKGDIPEGYSVSREKKERFSLILESASTNQTSMYLCASSPLDYFTTSGANVLTFGAGSRLTVL.

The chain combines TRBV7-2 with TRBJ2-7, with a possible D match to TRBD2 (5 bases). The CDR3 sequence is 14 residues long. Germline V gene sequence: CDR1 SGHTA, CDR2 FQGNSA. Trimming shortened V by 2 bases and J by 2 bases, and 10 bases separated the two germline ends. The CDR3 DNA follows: TGTGCCAGCAGCTTATCAACTAGAACCTACGAGCAGTACTTC. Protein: CASSLSTRTYEQYF.

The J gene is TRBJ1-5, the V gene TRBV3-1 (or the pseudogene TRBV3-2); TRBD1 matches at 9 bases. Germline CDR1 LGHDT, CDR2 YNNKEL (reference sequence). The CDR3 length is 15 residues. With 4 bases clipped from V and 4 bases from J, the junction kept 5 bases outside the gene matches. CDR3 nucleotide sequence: TGTGCCAGCAGCCCCCGGGACAGGGAAAATCAGCCCCAGCATTTT. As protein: CASSPRDRENQPQHF.

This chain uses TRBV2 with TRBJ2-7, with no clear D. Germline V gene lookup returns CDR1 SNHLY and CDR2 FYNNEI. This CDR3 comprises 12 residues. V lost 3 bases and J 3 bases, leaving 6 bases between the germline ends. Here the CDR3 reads CASSEAVYEQYF. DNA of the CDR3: TGTGCCAGCAGTGAGGCGGTCTACGAGCAGTACTTC. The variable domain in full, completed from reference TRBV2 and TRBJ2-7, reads EPEVTQTPSHQVTQMGQEVILRCVPISNHLYFYWYRQILGQKVEFLVSFYNNEISEKSEIFDDQFSVERPDGSNFTLKIRSTKLEDSAMYFCASSEAVYEQYFGPGTRLTVT.

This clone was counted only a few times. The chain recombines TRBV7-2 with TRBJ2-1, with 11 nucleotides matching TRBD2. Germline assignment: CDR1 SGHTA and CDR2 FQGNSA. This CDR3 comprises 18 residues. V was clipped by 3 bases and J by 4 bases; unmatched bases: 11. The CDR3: CASSLGLAAGPLYNEQFF. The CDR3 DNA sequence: TGTGCCAGCAGCTTGGGACTAGCGGCCGGACCCCTGTACAATGAGCAGTTCTTC.

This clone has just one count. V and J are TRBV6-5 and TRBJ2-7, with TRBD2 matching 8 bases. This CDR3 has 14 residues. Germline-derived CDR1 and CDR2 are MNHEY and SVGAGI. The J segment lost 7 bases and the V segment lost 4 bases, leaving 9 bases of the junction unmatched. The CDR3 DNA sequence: TGTGCCAGCAGTTTAGCGGGGCCTACCAGTGAGCAGTACTTC. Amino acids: CASSLAGPTSEQYF.